This TCR beta chain appears in the sequencing data of a study of blood T cells in healthy people across ages. As concerns this clonotype: Its target is not known.

For the second PCR, which ran for about 6 to 11 cycles, a sample-barcoded 5' primer and a J-beta primer mix were used. Tags on each cDNA molecule came from a template-switch adaptor with 12 random nucleotides. TCRdb analysed the 5' RACE reads with MiXCR anew, one entry per CDR3 protein. The sample consists of hundreds of thousands of distinct CDR3 sequences, about a quarter of them appearing once. CDR1 and CDR2 from the germline V gene are SGHRS and YFSETQ. The CDR3 extends over 13 amino acids. V dropped 3 bases and J dropped 13 bases, with 18 bases sitting between them. Study-level findings and limits: Unknown donor CMV status possibly confounded expanded clonotype changes. In older individuals, TCR beta diversity per million T cells was lower, falling roughly linearly with age.

These data are also associated with another study on T cells of mothers and their children. That report notes: RNA that had been extracted went wholly into cDNA synthesis, at about 1.5 ug per 15 ul.

The source is a boy younger than 18 in good health. The sample comprised blood. The V call is TRBV5-1, the J call TRBJ2-3, with D possibly matching TRBD2 (6 bases). The chain's CDR3 is CASSSARDSRKYF. CDR3 DNA sequence: TGCGCCAGCAGCTCGGCTAGGGACTCACGAAAGTATTTT.